Listed below are T cell receptor beta chains from one sample, sequenced in a study of response to subunit inactivated influenza vaccine. In TCRdb, the RT-PCR reads were re-called with MiXCR into one record per CDR3 protein. There are 500,000 to 550,000 distinct CDR3 sequences in the sample; approximately 22% occur only once, and 2.8% lies in the top ten. This sample also belongs to another study, concerning T cells expressing NK-cell markers.

The sequencing here drew on CD4+ T cells sorted from PBMCs, taken about 12 days after vaccination. These TCRs come from a middle-aged man who received an inactivated influenza vaccine. Both conserved end residues are part of each CDR3. D genes are given only for firm matches. Clone sizes are given selectively: once, few, many, or a class where the clone is expanded.

V gene: TRBV20-1; J gene: TRBJ2-4; clone size: few; D gene: TRBD2; CDR3 DNA: TGCAGTGCTCCCAGGACTAGCGGAGCCAAAAACATTCAGTACTTC; CDR3 protein: CSAPRTSGAKNIQYF
V gene: TRBV20-1; J gene: TRBJ2-7; clone size: -; D gene: TRBD2; CDR3 DNA: TGCAGTGCTGCATACGGGAGGAACTACGAGCAGTACTTC; CDR3 protein: CSAAYGRNYEQYF
V gene: TRBV6-5; J gene: TRBJ2-7; clone size: few; D gene: -; CDR3 DNA: TGTGCCAGCAGTTACCCCGCCCGTACTAGCAGCTACGAGCAGTACTTC; CDR3 protein: CASSYPARTSSYEQYF
V gene: TRBV19; J gene: TRBJ1-1; clone size: many; D gene: -; CDR3 DNA: TGTGCCAGTAGTATAGATCCAGGGACCGTGAACACTGAAGCTTTCTTT; CDR3 protein: CASSIDPGTVNTEAFF
V gene: TRBV5-1; J gene: TRBJ1-6; clone size: -; D gene: -; CDR3 DNA: TGCGCCAGCAGCTCGGGAAGACCTGATAATTCACCCCTCCACTTT; CDR3 protein: CASSSGRPDNSPLHF
V gene: TRBV12-3/TRBV12-4; J gene: TRBJ2-1; clone size: -; D gene: TRBD2; CDR3 DNA: TGTGCCAGCAGTTTATCCGCGGGGGGGCCGAATGAGCAGTTCTTC; CDR3 protein: CASSLSAGGPNEQFF
V gene: TRBV3-1; J gene: TRBJ2-1; clone size: few; D gene: -; CDR3 DNA: TGTGCCAGCAGCCAGGTCTTAGGGCCGGTCAATGAGCAGTTCTTC; CDR3 protein: CASSQVLGPVNEQFF
V gene: TRBV12-3/TRBV12-4; J gene: TRBJ1-2; clone size: -; D gene: TRBD1; CDR3 DNA: TGTGCCAGCAGTCTACAGGGGAATGGCTACACCTTC; CDR3 protein: CASSLQGNGYTF
V gene: TRBV7-9; J gene: TRBJ1-1; clone size: -; D gene: TRBD1; CDR3 DNA: TGTGCCAGCAGTTTTAACAGGGGAAACACTGAAGCTTTCTTT; CDR3 protein: CASSFNRGNTEAFF
V gene: TRBV12-3/TRBV12-4; J gene: TRBJ1-1; clone size: few; D gene: TRBD1; CDR3 DNA: TGTGCCAGCAGCGAACAGGGGAGGGATACTGAAGCTTTCTTT; CDR3 protein: CASSEQGRDTEAFF
V gene: TRBV14; J gene: TRBJ2-1; clone size: -; D gene: -; CDR3 DNA: TGTGCCAGCAGCCTGGCGTTCCTCGACGGTGAGCAGTTCTTC; CDR3 protein: CASSLAFLDGEQFF
V gene: TRBV28; J gene: TRBJ1-4; clone size: few; D gene: -; CDR3 DNA: TGTGCCAGCAACCCCCCGGATAATGAAAAACTGTTTTTT; CDR3 protein: CASNPPDNEKLFF
V gene: TRBV6-1; J gene: TRBJ2-4; clone size: few; D gene: -; CDR3 DNA: TGTGCCAGCAGAGGCGGGGACAGCCCCAAAAACATTCAGTACTTC; CDR3 protein: CASRGGDSPKNIQYF
V gene: TRBV5-1; J gene: TRBJ2-2; clone size: -; D gene: -; CDR3 DNA: TGCGCCAGCAGCTTGGTGGAGGAGCTGTTTTTT; CDR3 protein: CASSLVEELFF
V gene: TRBV18; J gene: TRBJ1-1; clone size: -; D gene: -; CDR3 DNA: TGTGCCAGCTCACCAACCGGGCAAGTAAACACTGAAGCTTTCTTT; CDR3 protein: CASSPTGQVNTEAFF
V gene: TRBV4-2; J gene: TRBJ2-3; clone size: -; D gene: -; CDR3 DNA: TGTGCCAGCAGCCAAGATGGTGACCCCTCCACAGATACGCAGTATTTT; CDR3 protein: CASSQDGDPSTDTQYF
V gene: TRBV25-1; J gene: TRBJ2-2; clone size: few; D gene: -; CDR3 DNA: TGTGCCAGCAGTGAACTCTCCAGGGACACCGGGGAGCTGTTTTTT; CDR3 protein: CASSELSRDTGELFF
V gene: TRBV20-1; J gene: TRBJ2-5; clone size: few; D gene: -; CDR3 DNA: TGCAGTGCTAGAGATCATGCAGGGCGGGAGACCCAGTACTTC; CDR3 protein: CSARDHAGRETQYF
V gene: TRBV20-1; J gene: TRBJ2-1; clone size: few; D gene: -; CDR3 DNA: TGCAGTGCGAATCGGAGGGGGGGATTAGATGAGCAGTTCTTC; CDR3 protein: CSANRRGGLDEQFF
V gene: TRBV7-2; J gene: TRBJ2-7; clone size: -; D gene: TRBD2; CDR3 DNA: TGTGCCAGCACCTCGGGGAGACTAGCGTCGGGGGAGCAGTACTTC; CDR3 protein: CASTSGRLASGEQYF
V gene: TRBV7-2; J gene: TRBJ1-1; clone size: -; D gene: -; CDR3 DNA: TGTGCCAGCACCCGAGGGGCAGGGGTGTCGACTGAAGCTTTCTTT; CDR3 protein: CASTRGAGVSTEAFF
V gene: TRBV19; J gene: TRBJ2-2; clone size: -; D gene: -; CDR3 DNA: TGTGCCAGTAGTATAACAGGGTTCGGGGAGCTGTTTTTT; CDR3 protein: CASSITGFGELFF
V gene: TRBV5-1; J gene: TRBJ2-5; clone size: once; D gene: TRBD2; CDR3 DNA: TGCGCCAGCAGCTCAGGACTAGCGGGAGGGCCTTGGGAGACCCAGTACTTC; CDR3 protein: CASSSGLAGGPWETQYF
V gene: TRBV20-1; J gene: TRBJ1-6; clone size: -; D gene: -; CDR3 DNA: TGCAGTGCTAGTTCAGGGGATTCACCCCTCCACTTT; CDR3 protein: CSASSGDSPLHF
V gene: TRBV18; J gene: TRBJ2-7; clone size: few; D gene: -; CDR3 DNA: TGTGCCAGCTCACGAAGACAGGTACACGAGCAGTACTTC; CDR3 protein: CASSRRQVHEQYF
V gene: TRBV12-3/TRBV12-4; J gene: TRBJ2-7; clone size: many; D gene: TRBD2; CDR3 DNA: TGTGCCAGCACCATGACTAGCGGGAGGGTCTACGAGCAGTACTTC; CDR3 protein: CASTMTSGRVYEQYF
V gene: TRBV20-1; J gene: TRBJ2-7; clone size: few; D gene: TRBD2; CDR3 DNA: TGCAGTGCTAGAGCTGGGGCTAGCGGGAGGAAATACGAGCAGTACTTC; CDR3 protein: CSARAGASGRKYEQYF
V gene: TRBV6-5; J gene: TRBJ2-7; clone size: -; D gene: -; CDR3 DNA: TGTGCCAGCAGGGACGGGCACTACGAGCAGTACTTC; CDR3 protein: CASRDGHYEQYF
V gene: TRBV7-8; J gene: TRBJ2-4; clone size: few; D gene: TRBD2; CDR3 DNA: TGTGCCAGCAGCTTAGTTGGGGGGGAGGCCAAAAACATTCAGTACTTC; CDR3 protein: CASSLVGGEAKNIQYF
V gene: TRBV24-1; J gene: TRBJ1-1; clone size: -; D gene: TRBD1; CDR3 DNA: TGTGCCACCAGTGAATCAGGGGGGACTGAAGCTTTCTTT; CDR3 protein: CATSESGGTEAFF
V gene: TRBV27; J gene: TRBJ2-3; clone size: -; D gene: -; CDR3 DNA: TGTGCCAGCAAGCGGGTTTCCACAGATACGCAGTATTTT; CDR3 protein: CASKRVSTDTQYF
V gene: TRBV20-1; J gene: TRBJ2-7; clone size: -; D gene: TRBD2; CDR3 DNA: TGCAGTGCTCCGCGGGGAGCGGGGCCCTACGAGCAGTACTTC; CDR3 protein: CSAPRGAGPYEQYF
V gene: TRBV20-1; J gene: TRBJ1-2; clone size: -; D gene: TRBD1; CDR3 DNA: TGCAGTGCTAGAATCCAGGGGGTTCCCATGGGTGGCTACACCTTC; CDR3 protein: CSARIQGVPMGGYTF
V gene: TRBV12-3/TRBV12-4; J gene: TRBJ2-2; clone size: -; D gene: -; CDR3 DNA: TGTGCCAGCGGACGGGGGTGGGAGCTGTTTTTT; CDR3 protein: CASGRGWELFF
V gene: TRBV7-9; J gene: TRBJ2-1; clone size: -; D gene: TRBD1; CDR3 DNA: TGTGCCAGCAGCCTAGGCCCCGGGACAGGGGCATACAATGAGCAGTTCTTC; CDR3 protein: CASSLGPGTGAYNEQFF
V gene: TRBV5-4; J gene: TRBJ2-5; clone size: -; D gene: -; CDR3 DNA: TGTGCCAGCAGCTTGGTTGAGGGGCAAAAAGAGACCCAGTACTTC; CDR3 protein: CASSLVEGQKETQYF
V gene: TRBV7-3; J gene: TRBJ2-2; clone size: few; D gene: -; CDR3 DNA: TGTGCCAGCAGCTGGGGCGCCGATGACGGGGAGCTGTTTTTT; CDR3 protein: CASSWGADDGELFF
V gene: TRBV27; J gene: TRBJ2-2; clone size: few; D gene: -; CDR3 DNA: TGTGCCAGCGCGTTGGAACCGGGCACCGGGGAGCTGTTTTTT; CDR3 protein: CASALEPGTGELFF
V gene: TRBV20-1; J gene: TRBJ2-7; clone size: few; D gene: TRBD2; CDR3 DNA: TGCAGTGCTAGGCCGGGACTAGCGCAGTACGAGCAGTACTTC; CDR3 protein: CSARPGLAQYEQYF
V gene: TRBV30; J gene: TRBJ2-7; clone size: few; D gene: TRBD2; CDR3 DNA: TGTGCCTGGAGCCCGCGGGAGGGCCGCGAGCAGTACTTC; CDR3 protein: CAWSPREGREQYF
V gene: TRBV6-2/TRBV6-3; J gene: TRBJ2-5; clone size: -; D gene: -; CDR3 DNA: TGTGCCAGCAGTACCCGACCTGGCGGGGTCCAAGAGACCCAGTACTTC; CDR3 protein: CASSTRPGGVQETQYF
V gene: TRBV20-1; J gene: TRBJ2-1; clone size: -; D gene: -; CDR3 DNA: TGCAGTGCTAGTAGGGTCTTCCCGGTGGGCAATGAGCAGTTCTTC; CDR3 protein: CSASRVFPVGNEQFF
V gene: TRBV12-3/TRBV12-4; J gene: TRBJ2-4; clone size: -; D gene: -; CDR3 DNA: TGTGCCAGCGGGACGCAACTAGCCAAAAACATTCAGTACTTC; CDR3 protein: CASGTQLAKNIQYF
V gene: TRBV15; J gene: TRBJ2-7; clone size: -; D gene: TRBD2; CDR3 DNA: TGTGCCACCAGCGGGGACTACCGAGAGCAGTACTTC; CDR3 protein: CATSGDYREQYF
V gene: TRBV20-1; J gene: TRBJ1-4; clone size: -; D gene: -; CDR3 DNA: TGCAGTGCTAGTGCCAGGTTTAATGAAAAACTGTTTTTT; CDR3 protein: CSASARFNEKLFF
V gene: TRBV3-1; J gene: TRBJ2-4; clone size: -; D gene: -; CDR3 DNA: TGTGCCAGCAGCGTGCAATTAGCCAAAAACATTCAGTACTTC; CDR3 protein: CASSVQLAKNIQYF
V gene: TRBV12-3/TRBV12-4; J gene: TRBJ1-3; clone size: -; D gene: -; CDR3 DNA: TGTGCCAGCAGCCGAAGGGGGGAATCCGCCGGAAACACCATATATTTT; CDR3 protein: CASSRRGESAGNTIYF
V gene: TRBV4-3; J gene: TRBJ2-5; clone size: -; D gene: -; CDR3 DNA: TGCGCCAGCAGCCAAGCCCCACAGGGGGGGCAAGAGACCCAGTACTTC; CDR3 protein: CASSQAPQGGQETQYF
V gene: TRBV5-6; J gene: TRBJ2-7; clone size: -; D gene: -; CDR3 DNA: TGTGCCAGCAGCCAAGACAACTACGAGCAGTACTTC; CDR3 protein: CASSQDNYEQYF
V gene: TRBV27; J gene: TRBJ2-6; clone size: -; D gene: -; CDR3 DNA: TGTGCCAGCACAACCACACCTGGGGCCAACGTCCTGACTTTC; CDR3 protein: CASTTTPGANVLTF
V gene: TRBV7-2; J gene: TRBJ1-2; clone size: -; D gene: -; CDR3 DNA: TGTGCCAGCAGCTTAGGTCTGAACAACTATGGCTACACCTTC; CDR3 protein: CASSLGLNNYGYTF
V gene: TRBV7-8; J gene: TRBJ2-1; clone size: -; D gene: -; CDR3 DNA: TGTGCCAGCAGGCAGCCGATTGGGGGCTTTAACAATGAGCAGTTCTTC; CDR3 protein: CASRQPIGGFNNEQFF
V gene: TRBV6-5; J gene: TRBJ1-5; clone size: -; D gene: -; CDR3 DNA: TGTGCCAGCAGTTACAGGCAAAGAGATCAGCCCCAGCATTTT; CDR3 protein: CASSYRQRDQPQHF
V gene: TRBV3-1; J gene: TRBJ1-6; clone size: few; D gene: TRBD1; CDR3 DNA: TGTGCCAGCAGCCAATTCCGACAGGGAGGAAATTCACCCCTCCACTTT; CDR3 protein: CASSQFRQGGNSPLHF